This T cell receptor (beta chain) was identified during a study of beta chain features in type 1 diabetes. Study context: Age, gender, cell numbers and subset yield matched between patients and controls. Study conclusions and caveats: Type 1 diabetes patients showed a moderate but significant shortening of TCRB CDR3s in all four CD4+ subsets. A potential influence of HLA type upon TCRB rearrangement remained unresolved herein. Insertion counts at VDJ junctions were lower in type 1 diabetes patients, who also showed more deletions there.

Expressed TCRB transcripts were sequenced after all isolated RNA was converted to cDNA. An average of about 3.4 million reads was obtained for naive, central memory and regulatory T cell samples. The table came from immunoSEQ multiplex PCR; TCRdb's copy has only in-frame clones and leaves some out. This table holds a few hundred thousand clones, 14% found once. A few counts support this clone. Its antigen remains unidentified. Germline V CDR1 and CDR2: SGHDN, FVKESK. The CDR3 covers 15 residues. Trimming removed 3 bases from V and 6 bases from J; junction bases left unmatched: 8. This sequence was found in a young man with type 1 diabetes. Sequenced input: naive CD4+ T cells from blood. The V and J genes are TRBV14 and TRBJ2-5; 9 nucleotides align to TRBD1. DNA of the CDR3: TGTGCCAGCAGCCATGGCGGACAGGGGTGGAAGACCCAGTACTTC. Its translation: CASSHGGQGWKTQYF.